This note documents a single TCR beta chain sequence. Its antigen is as yet unknown. These data belong to a study of T-cell reconstitution after alpha-beta-depleted transplantation in children. General study results and limits: There were some patients whose high TCRbeta diversity at day 60 came from surviving recipient T cells and thymic progenitors. T-cell numbers and diversity, one year after transplant, stemmed largely from T cells that were newly produced.

CDR1 is MDHEN and CDR2 is SYDVKM in the germline V gene. The length of the CDR3 is 14 residues. V lost 5 bases, J lost 2 bases, and 13 bases lay in between. Preparation of the TCRbeta library was carried out with unique molecular identifiers. From the PCR reads, TCRdb called clonotypes with MiXCR, one entry per CDR3 protein. The table shows about 240,000 distinct CDR3 sequences, with 20% to 30% occurring only once. The origin of this receptor is a girl aged 2 to 9 with Fanconi anemia, due to receive a stem cell transplant. The sequencing here drew on PBMCs, taken before TCRalphabeta/CD19-depleted stem cell transplant. This chain links TRBV28 with TRBJ2-7; D unresolved. The CDR3 DNA reads TGTGCCAGCAGTACGTTTATCCGTACCTACGAGCAGTACTTC. It is translated as CASSTFIRTYEQYF. The complete variable domain, with remaining parts taken from reference TRBV28 and TRBJ2-7, reads DVKVTQSSRYLVKRTGEKVFLECVQDMDHENMFWYRQDPGLGLRLIYFSYDVKMKEKGDIPEGYSVSREKKERFSLILESASTNQTSMYLCASSTFIRTYEQYFGPGTRLTVT.